The subject of this entry is one T cell receptor beta chain. TCR sequencing used cDNA made by reverse transcription of extracted RNA. Sequenced by immunoSEQ multiplex PCR; TCRdb stores in-frame clones only, minus some. The table shows about 200,000 clones, with about two fifths occurring only once. These data come from a study of CD8+ T cells in alopecia areata. Treatment noted: oral pan-JAK inhibitor, 5-10 mg twice daily. The CDR3 spans 16 residues. V shed 0 bases and J 6 bases; nucleotides not matched to a gene: 10. Per the germline V gene, CDR1 is SGHRS and CDR2 is YFSETQ. The genes are TRBV5-1 and TRBJ2-3, with 7 bases fitting TRBD2. This sample comprised CD4+ T cells sorted from blood, obtained at roughly week 30, from a patient treated with tofacitinib. This clonotype originated in a human donor with alopecia areata. The DNA for the CDR3 is TGCGCCAGCAGCTTGGAGGCTAGCGGTCTAGGGGATACGCAGTATTTT. Translated, it gives CASSLEASGLGDTQYF.